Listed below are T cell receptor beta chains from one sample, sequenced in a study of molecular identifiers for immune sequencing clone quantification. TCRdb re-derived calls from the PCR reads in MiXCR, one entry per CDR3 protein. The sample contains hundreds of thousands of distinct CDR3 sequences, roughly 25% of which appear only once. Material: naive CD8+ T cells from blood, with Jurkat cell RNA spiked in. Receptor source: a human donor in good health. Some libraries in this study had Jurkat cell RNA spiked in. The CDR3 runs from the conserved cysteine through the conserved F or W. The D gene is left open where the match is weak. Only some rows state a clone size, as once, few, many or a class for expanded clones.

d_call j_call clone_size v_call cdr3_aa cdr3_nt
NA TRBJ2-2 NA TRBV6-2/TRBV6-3 CASQRVNTGELFF TGTGCCAGCCAGCGGGTTAACACCGGGGAGCTGTTTTTT
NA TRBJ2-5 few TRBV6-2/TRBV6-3 CASSYRAIQETQYF TGTGCCAGCAGTTATCGGGCTATACAAGAGACCCAGTACTTC
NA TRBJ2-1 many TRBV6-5 CASSYWQSDEQFF TGTGCCAGCAGTTACTGGCAGTCCGATGAGCAGTTCTTC
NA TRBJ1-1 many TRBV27 CASSLGWKGEAFF TGTGCCAGCAGTTTAGGTTGGAAAGGTGAAGCTTTCTTT
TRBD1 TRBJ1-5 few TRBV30 CAWSHGQGSESEHF TGTGCCTGGAGTCACGGACAGGGGTCCGAGTCCGAGCATTTT
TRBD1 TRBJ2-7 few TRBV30 CAWSWTGGFRGYEQYF TGTGCCTGGAGTTGGACAGGGGGCTTTCGTGGCTACGAGCAGTACTTC
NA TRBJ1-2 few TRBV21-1 CASIPPGQANYGYTF TGTGCCAGCATCCCACCGGGACAGGCTAACTATGGCTACACCTTC
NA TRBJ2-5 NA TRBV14 CASSQVGDSRETQYF TGTGCCAGCAGCCAAGTAGGTGATTCCCGAGAGACCCAGTACTTC
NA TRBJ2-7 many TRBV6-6 CASSHRDRAESRESSEEQYF TGTGCCAGCAGCCACCGGGACCGCGCCGAATCCAGGGAAAGTAGCGAAGAGCAGTACTTC
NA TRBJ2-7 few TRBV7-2 CASSLEGDGSYEQYF TGTGCCAGCAGCTTGGAAGGGGACGGCTCCTACGAGCAGTACTTC
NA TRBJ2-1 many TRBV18 CASSPGDNEQFF TGTGCCAGCTCACCGGGAGACAATGAGCAGTTCTTC
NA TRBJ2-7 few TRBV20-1 CSARVRGDYEQYF TGCAGTGCTAGAGTTCGAGGTGACTACGAGCAGTACTTC
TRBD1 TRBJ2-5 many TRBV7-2 CASSSDRTEYF TGTGCCAGCAGCTCGGACAGGACGGAGTACTTC
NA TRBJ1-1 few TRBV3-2 CASSSLGRGLNTEAFF TGTGCCAGCAGCTCTCTAGGGAGGGGACTGAACACTGAAGCTTTCTTT
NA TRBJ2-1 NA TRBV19 CASSIFGSSSYNEQFF TGTGCCAGTAGTATTTTCGGGTCGAGCTCCTACAATGAGCAGTTCTTC
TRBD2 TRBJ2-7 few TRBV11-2 CASSSSGTVPYEQYF TGTGCCAGCAGCTCGAGCGGGACGGTTCCCTACGAGCAGTACTTC
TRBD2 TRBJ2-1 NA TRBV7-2 CASRLLAGGPANEQFF TGTGCCAGCAGATTACTAGCGGGAGGCCCTGCGAATGAGCAGTTCTTC
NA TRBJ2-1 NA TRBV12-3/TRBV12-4 CASSTGMRDEQFF TGTGCCAGCAGTACAGGCATGAGGGATGAGCAGTTCTTC
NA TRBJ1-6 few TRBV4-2 CASSQEPGDNNSPLHF TGTGCCAGCAGCCAAGAGCCCGGGGACAATAATTCACCCCTCCACTTT
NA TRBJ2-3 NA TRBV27 CASTPLGGTTDTQYF TGTGCCAGCACCCCCCTGGGCGGGACCACAGATACGCAGTATTTT
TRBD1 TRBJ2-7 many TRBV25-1 CASSGTGNSYEQYF TGTGCCAGCTCCGGGACAGGAAACTCCTACGAGCAGTACTTC
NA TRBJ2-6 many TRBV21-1 CASSNVPGTGPSGANVLTF TGTGCCAGCAGCAACGTACCGGGGACAGGGCCCTCTGGGGCCAACGTCCTGACTTTC
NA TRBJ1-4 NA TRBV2 CASSDRFGATNEKLFF TGTGCCAGCAGTGACCGTTTCGGGGCAACTAATGAAAAACTGTTTTTT
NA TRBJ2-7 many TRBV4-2 CASSQPWDRGEEQYF TGTGCCAGCAGCCAGCCCTGGGACCGGGGCGAGGAGCAGTACTTC
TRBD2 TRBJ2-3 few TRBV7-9 CASSPPTSGVVTDTQYF TGTGCCAGCAGCCCTCCGACTAGCGGGGTAGTCACAGATACGCAGTATTTT
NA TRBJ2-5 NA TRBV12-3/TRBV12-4 CASSFGYWETQYF TGTGCCAGCAGTTTTGGCTACTGGGAGACCCAGTACTTC
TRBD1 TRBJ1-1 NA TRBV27 CASSTTGNAKAFF TGTGCCAGCAGCACGACAGGGAACGCTAAAGCTTTCTTT
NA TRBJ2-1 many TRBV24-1 CATSDPDIAYNEQFF TGTGCCACCAGTGATCCCGATATAGCCTACAATGAGCAGTTCTTC
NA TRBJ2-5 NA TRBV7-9 CASTPQGGETQYF TGTGCCAGCACCCCACAAGGTGGAGAGACCCAGTACTTC
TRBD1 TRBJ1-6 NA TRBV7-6 CASSLEYGDRGNSPLHF TGTGCCAGCAGCTTAGAATATGGGGACAGGGGGAATTCACCCCTCCACTTT
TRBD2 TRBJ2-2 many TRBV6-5 CASSYFGREAGELFF TGTGCCAGCAGTTACTTCGGGAGGGAGGCCGGGGAGCTGTTTTTT
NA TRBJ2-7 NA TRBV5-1 CASSTDVTYEQYF TGCGCCAGCAGCACGGACGTAACCTACGAGCAGTACTTC
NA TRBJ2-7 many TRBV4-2 CASSQGFVSVVEQYF TGTGCCAGCAGCCAAGGATTTGTTTCTGTGGTCGAGCAGTACTTC
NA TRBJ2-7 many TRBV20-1 CSAVRDIDYEQYF TGCAGTGCTGTACGGGACATTGACTACGAGCAGTACTTC
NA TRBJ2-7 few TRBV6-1 CASSGFSPGTITVEQYF TGTGCCAGCAGTGGCTTCTCCCCCGGGACGATTACTGTCGAGCAGTACTTC
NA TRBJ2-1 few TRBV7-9 CASSESLGSYNEQFF TGTGCCAGCAGCGAATCCCTAGGATCCTACAATGAGCAGTTCTTC
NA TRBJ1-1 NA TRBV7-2 CASSLMGARGTEAFF TGTGCCAGCAGCCTCATGGGGGCGCGGGGCACTGAAGCTTTCTTT
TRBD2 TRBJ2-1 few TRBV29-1 CSAGLALPYNEQFF TGCAGCGCCGGACTAGCGCTGCCTTACAATGAGCAGTTCTTC
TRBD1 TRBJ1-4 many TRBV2 CASRVIGQGFEKLFF TGTGCCAGCAGGGTTATCGGACAGGGGTTCGAAAAACTGTTTTTT
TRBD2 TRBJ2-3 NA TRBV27 CASSLLLADTDTQYF TGTGCCAGCAGTTTACTCCTAGCGGACACAGATACGCAGTATTTT
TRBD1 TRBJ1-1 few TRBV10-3 CAISDTGEDTEAFF TGTGCCATCAGTGATACAGGGGAGGACACTGAAGCTTTCTTT
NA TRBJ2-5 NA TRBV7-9 CASSLIGLETQYF TGTGCCAGCAGCTTAATAGGGTTAGAGACCCAGTACTTC
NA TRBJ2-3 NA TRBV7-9 CASTHWEFRGTQYF TGTGCCAGCACCCATTGGGAGTTTCGAGGTACGCAGTATTTT
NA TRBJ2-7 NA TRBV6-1 CASNLGEQYF TGTGCCAGCAACCTTGGCGAGCAGTACTTC
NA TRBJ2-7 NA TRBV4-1 CASSQRLDYEQYF TGCGCCAGCAGCCAAAGACTAGACTACGAGCAGTACTTC
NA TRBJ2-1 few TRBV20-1 CSAQRGNEQFF TGCAGTGCTCAACGGGGCAATGAGCAGTTCTTC
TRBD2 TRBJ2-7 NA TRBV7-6 CTSSLAGAAYEQYF TGTACCAGCAGCTTAGCGGGTGCAGCTTACGAGCAGTACTTC
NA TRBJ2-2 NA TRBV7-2 CASSFGQGAGEQFF NA
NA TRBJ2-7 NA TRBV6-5 CASSYSGLNSYEQYF TGTGCCAGCAGTTACTCCGGGCTAAACTCCTACGAGCAGTACTTC
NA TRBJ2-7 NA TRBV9 CASSVGEGRYEQYF TGTGCCAGCAGCGTAGGGGAAGGGCGTTACGAGCAGTACTTC
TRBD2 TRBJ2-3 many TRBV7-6 CASSLGLAGVADTQYF TGTGCCAGCAGCTTAGGTCTAGCGGGAGTCGCAGATACGCAGTATTTT
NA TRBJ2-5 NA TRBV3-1 CASSQDTGLLQETQYF TGTGCCAGCAGCCAAGACACAGGTCTCCTCCAAGAGACCCAGTACTTC
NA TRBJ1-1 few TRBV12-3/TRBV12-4 CASSPPLANTEAFF TGTGCCAGCAGTCCTCCCCTCGCGAACACTGAAGCTTTCTTT
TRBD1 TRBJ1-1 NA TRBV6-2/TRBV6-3 CASGSLDRASTSEAFF TGTGCCAGCGGTTCCTTAGACAGGGCCAGTACTTCTGAAGCTTTCTTT
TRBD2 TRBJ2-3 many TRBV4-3 CASSQDNSLAGTGTDTQYF TGCGCCAGCAGCCAAGATAACTCCCTAGCGGGGACAGGCACAGATACGCAGTATTTT
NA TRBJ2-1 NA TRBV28 CASTKGTSTEQFF TGTGCCAGCACCAAAGGCACTAGTACTGAGCAGTTCTTC